A selection of T cell receptor beta chains follows, all from one sample in a study of cytotoxic CD8 clonotypes in ibrutinib-treated CLL. Profiled with immunoSEQ multiplex PCR; TCRdb holds only in-frame clones, not every one. The table records 65,000 to 80,000 clones, approximately 87% of them present only once. The specimen was PBMCs, collected after 24 months of ibrutinib treatment. The receptor source for this set is a human donor with chronic lymphocytic leukemia. CDR3s include the opening cysteine and the closing phenylalanine or tryptophan. D genes are given only for firm matches. Clone size is given for some rows only: seen once, a few or many times, or a class if the clone is expanded.

abundance,v_gene,d_gene,j_gene,CDR3nt,CDR3aa
.,TRBV21-1,.,TRBJ2-7,TGTGCCAGCAGCAAAGAGGAGGGTTGGGACAGGGAAAACTACGAGCAGTACTTC,CASSKEEGWDRENYEQYF
.,TRBV28,.,TRBJ2-7,TGTGCCACCCGGATTAGCTCCTACGAGCAGTACTTC,CATRISSYEQYF
.,TRBV28,.,TRBJ1-5,TGTGCCAGCAGTTTATATTCCCTGAGCAGAGCAAATCAGCCCCAGCATTTT,CASSLYSLSRANQPQHF
.,TRBV28,.,TRBJ2-2,TGTGCCAGCAGTTCCGGAGCGGACACCGGGGAGCTGTTTTTT,CASSSGADTGELFF
.,TRBV7-3,.,TRBJ2-3,TGTGCCAGCAGCCCAGCGGGCACAGATACGCAGTATTTT,CASSPAGTDTQYF
few,TRBV5-4,TRBD1,TRBJ1-1,TGTGCCAGCAGCTCCCCAGGGGGGAACACTGAAGCTTTCTTT,CASSSPGGNTEAFF
.,TRBV7-2,.,TRBJ2-7,TGTGCCAGCAGCCTAGGGGGGATCTCCTACGAGCAGTACTTC,CASSLGGISYEQYF
once,TRBV7-2,.,TRBJ2-7,TGTGCCAGCAGCCTGTTTAACTACGAGCAGTACTTC,CASSLFNYEQYF
.,TRBV5-1,.,TRBJ1-3,TGCGCCAGCAGCTTGGGGGCCAACTCTGGAAACACCATATATTTT,CASSLGANSGNTIYF
.,TRBV2,.,TRBJ1-1,TGTGCCAGCAGTACTTCACGGGGAGCTTTCTTT,CASSTSRGAFF
many,TRBV10-3,.,TRBJ2-2,TGTGCCATCAGTGAGCAGACAGTGGAGACGAACACCGGGGAGCTGTTTTTT,CAISEQTVETNTGELFF
once,TRBV7-2,.,TRBJ2-2,TGTGCCAGCAGCAACCGGGGGCAGGGGACCGGGGAGCTGTTTTTT,CASSNRGQGTGELFF
.,TRBV5-4,TRBD2,TRBJ2-3,TGTGCCAGCAGCGACGATCTAGCGGGAGGGGCTGATACGCAGTATTTT,CASSDDLAGGADTQYF
.,TRBV11-2,.,TRBJ2-7,TGTGCCAGCAGCTTGCAAAGCGGAACCTACGAGCAGTACTTC,CASSLQSGTYEQYF
.,TRBV7-9,.,TRBJ2-7,TGTGCCAGCAGCTTAGAGGGACGGCTTACCTACGAGCAGTACTTC,CASSLEGRLTYEQYF
.,TRBV19,.,TRBJ2-5,TGTGCCAGTAGTGAAGGGTTCGAGGAGACCCAGTACTTC,CASSEGFEETQYF